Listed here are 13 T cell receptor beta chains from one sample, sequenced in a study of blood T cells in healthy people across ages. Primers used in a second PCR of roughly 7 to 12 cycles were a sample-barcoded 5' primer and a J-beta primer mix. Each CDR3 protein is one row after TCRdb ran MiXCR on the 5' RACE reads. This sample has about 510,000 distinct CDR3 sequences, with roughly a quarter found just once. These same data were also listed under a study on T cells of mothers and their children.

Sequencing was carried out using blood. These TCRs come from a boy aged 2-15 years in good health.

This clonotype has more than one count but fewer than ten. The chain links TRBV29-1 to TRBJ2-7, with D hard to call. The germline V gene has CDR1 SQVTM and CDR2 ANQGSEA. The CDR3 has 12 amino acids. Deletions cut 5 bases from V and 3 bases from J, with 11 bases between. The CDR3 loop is CSVLSPGYEQYF. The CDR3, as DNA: TGCAGCGTTTTGTCGCCAGGCTACGAGCAGTACTTC.

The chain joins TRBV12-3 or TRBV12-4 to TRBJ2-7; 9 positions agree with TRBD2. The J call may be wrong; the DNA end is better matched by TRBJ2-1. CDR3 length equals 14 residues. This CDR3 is CASSGGGAVAEQFF. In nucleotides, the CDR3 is TGTGCCAGCAGTGGCGGGGGGGCCGTAGCTGAGCAGTTCTTC.

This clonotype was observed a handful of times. The CDR3 loop is CASRLDLELFF. CDR3 coding DNA: TGTGCCAGCAGGTTGGACTTGGAGCTGTTTTTT. V usage is TRBV2 and J usage is TRBJ2-2; TRBD2 might be the D (5 bases). V lost 6 bases and J 10 bases, leaving 9 bases between the germline ends. CDR3 length: 11 amino acids. In germline, CDR1 is SNHLY, CDR2 FYNNEI.

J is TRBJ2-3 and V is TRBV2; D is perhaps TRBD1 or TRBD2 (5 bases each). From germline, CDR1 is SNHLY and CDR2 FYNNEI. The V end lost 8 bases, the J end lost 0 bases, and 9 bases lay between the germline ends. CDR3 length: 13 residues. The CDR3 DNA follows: TGTGCCAGCGATTGGGGGAGCACAGATACGCAGTATTTT. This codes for CASDWGSTDTQYF. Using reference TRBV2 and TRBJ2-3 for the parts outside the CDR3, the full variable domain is EPEVTQTPSHQVTQMGQEVILRCVPISNHLYFYWYRQILGQKVEFLVSFYNNEISEKSEIFDDQFSVERPDGSNFTLKIRSTKLEDSAMYFCASDWGSTDTQYFGPGTRLTVL.

The CDR3 region has the DNA TGTGCCAGCAGCGTCTTAGCGGGGAGCTCCTACAATGAGCAGTTCTTC. The encoded protein is CASSVLAGSSYNEQFF. The chain couples TRBV9 to TRBJ2-1; TRBD2 matches 8 bases. CDR1 is SGDLS, CDR2 YYNGEE, per germline. CDR3 size: 16 residues. V gave up 2 bases and J gave up 0 bases; unmatched junction bases: 4.

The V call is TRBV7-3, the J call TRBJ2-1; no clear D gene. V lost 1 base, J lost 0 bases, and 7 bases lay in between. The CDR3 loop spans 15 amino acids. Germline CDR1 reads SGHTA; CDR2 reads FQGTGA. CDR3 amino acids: CASSLMTNSYNEQFF. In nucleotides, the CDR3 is TGTGCCAGCAGCTTAATGACAAACTCCTACAATGAGCAGTTCTTC.

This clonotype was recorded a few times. The CDR3, as DNA: TGCGCCAGCTACCCGGATTTGGGCGGAGAACGCACAGATACGCAGTATTTT. Its protein is CASYPDLGGERTDTQYF. The V and J genes are TRBV5-1 and TRBJ2-3, with D hard to call. Germline-derived CDR1 and CDR2 are SGHRS and YFSETQ. The length of the CDR3 is 17 residues. V shed 7 bases and J shed 1 base, with 22 bases lying between them.

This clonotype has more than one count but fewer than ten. The CDR3 reads CSVNGLAAQETQYF. The CDR3 DNA is TGCAGCGTGAATGGGCTAGCGGCACAAGAGACCCAGTACTTC. This rearrangement joins TRBV29-1 to TRBJ2-5; TRBD2 agrees at 7 bases. CDR3 size: 14 residues. Germline-derived CDR1 and CDR2 are SQVTM and ANQGSEA. The V and J ends lost 6 bases and 2 bases, in that order; junction bases with no gene match: 9.

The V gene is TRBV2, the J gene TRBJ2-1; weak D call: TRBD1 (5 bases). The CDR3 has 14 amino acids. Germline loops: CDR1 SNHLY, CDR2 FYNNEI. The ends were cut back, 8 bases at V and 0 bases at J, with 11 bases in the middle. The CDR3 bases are TGTGCCAGCGGGGCCTCTAGCTCCTACAATGAGCAGTTCTTC. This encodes CASGASSSYNEQFF. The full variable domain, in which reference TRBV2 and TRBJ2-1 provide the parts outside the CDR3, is EPEVTQTPSHQVTQMGQEVILRCVPISNHLYFYWYRQILGQKVEFLVSFYNNEISEKSEIFDDQFSVERPDGSNFTLKIRSTKLEDSAMYFCASGASSSYNEQFFGPGTRLTVL.

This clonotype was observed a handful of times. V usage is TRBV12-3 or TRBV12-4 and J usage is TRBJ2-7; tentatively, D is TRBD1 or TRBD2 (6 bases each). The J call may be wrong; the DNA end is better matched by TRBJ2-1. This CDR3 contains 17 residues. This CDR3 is CASTNGAGGRGRNEQFF. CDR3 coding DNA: TGTGCCAGCACTAACGGCGCTGGGGGGCGAGGTAGAAATGAGCAGTTCTTC.

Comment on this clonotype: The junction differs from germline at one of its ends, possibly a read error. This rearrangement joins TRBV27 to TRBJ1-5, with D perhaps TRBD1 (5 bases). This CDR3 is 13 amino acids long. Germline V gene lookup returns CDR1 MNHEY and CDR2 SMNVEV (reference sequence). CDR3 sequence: CVSSLRGTQPQHF. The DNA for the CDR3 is TGTGTCAGCAGTTTACGGGGGACGCAGCCCCAGCATTTT.

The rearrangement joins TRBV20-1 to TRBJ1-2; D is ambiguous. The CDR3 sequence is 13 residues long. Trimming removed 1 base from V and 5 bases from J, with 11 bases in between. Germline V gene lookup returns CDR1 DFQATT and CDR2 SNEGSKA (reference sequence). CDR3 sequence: CSARAESRYGYTF. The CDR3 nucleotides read TGCAGTGCTAGAGCCGAATCGAGATATGGCTACACCTTC.

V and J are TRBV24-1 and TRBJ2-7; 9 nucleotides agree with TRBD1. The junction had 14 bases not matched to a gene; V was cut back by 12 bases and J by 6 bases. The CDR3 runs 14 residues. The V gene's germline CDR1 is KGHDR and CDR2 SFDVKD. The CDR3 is CAASLWDREVEQYF. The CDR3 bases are TGTGCCGCAAGCCTGTGGGACAGGGAGGTCGAGCAGTACTTC.